Shown below are 25 T cell receptor beta chains from a single sample sequenced in a study of blood T cell repertoires in COVID-19. The protocol was immunoSEQ multiplex PCR, while the TCRdb copy is restricted to in-frame clones and leaves out a portion. The sample yields over 150,000 clones, about 87% seen once. The sequencing sample was made of peripheral blood. The receptor set was obtained from a woman aged 80 or over with COVID-19, enrolled during active disease.

This chain joins TRBV28 and TRBJ2-7; TRBD2 matches at 10 bases. This CDR3 region has 18 residues. In germline, CDR1 is MDHEN, CDR2 SYDVKM. Losses at the gene ends were 3 bases for V and 6 bases for J; bases not matched to a gene: 17. CDR3 residues: CASSFWVAGGQRESEQYF. The CDR3 nucleotides are TGTGCCAGCAGTTTTTGGGTAGCGGGAGGCCAAAGAGAATCCGAGCAGTACTTC.

The J gene is TRBJ1-2, the V gene TRBV6-5; tentatively, D is TRBD1 (5 bases). From germline, CDR1 is MNHEY and CDR2 SVGAGI. This CDR3 has 14 residues. V was trimmed by 5 bases and J by 4 bases, leaving 14 bases between them. In DNA form, the CDR3 reads TGTGCCAGCAGTCAGGACATGACCATCTATGGCTACACCTTC. This gives the protein CASSQDMTIYGYTF.

This clone appeared a single time. The chain joins TRBV19 to TRBJ1-1; TRBD1 might be the D (5 bases). The CDR3 consists of 13 residues. Trimming cost V 6 bases and J 0 bases, with 8 bases left between them. From germline, CDR1 is LNHDA and CDR2 SQIVND (reference sequence). The CDR3 DNA reads TGTGCCAGTAGGATGACAGTGAACACTGAAGCTTTCTTT. It yields the protein CASRMTVNTEAFF. Full variable domain (rest looked up from reference TRBV19 and TRBJ1-1): DGGITQSPKYLFRKEGQNVTLSCEQNLNHDAMYWYRQDPGQGLRLIYYSQIVNDFQKGDIAEGYSVSREKKESFPLTVTSAQKNPTAFYLCASRMTVNTEAFFGQGTRLTVV.

J is TRBJ1-3 and V is TRBV9; weak D call: TRBD1 (6 bases). Germline CDR1 SGDLS, CDR2 YYNGEE. CDR3 size: 16 residues. Trimming left V 0 bases short and J 4 bases short, with 14 bases between. The chain's CDR3 is CASSVDGTTRGNTIYF. CDR3 coding DNA: TGTGCCAGCAGCGTAGATGGGACAACGAGAGGAAACACCATATATTTT.

This clone appeared many times. The chain links TRBV4-1 to TRBJ2-7; 7 positions match TRBD2. V dropped 4 bases and J dropped 5; count of bases not matched to a gene: 14. CDR1 MGHRA and CDR2 YSYEKL come from the germline V gene. CDR3 length equals 16 residues. CDR3 bases: TGCGCCAGCAGCCGGTCAGGACTAGTCGAGCTCCACGAGCAGTACTTC. Translation gives CASSRSGLVELHEQYF.

CDR3 sequence (DNA): TGTGCCAGCAGTTCAACTCCAATAGCTAACTATGGCTACACCTTC. This translates into CASSSTPIANYGYTF. This sequence joins TRBV28 and TRBJ1-2, with unresolved D. V shed 4 bases and J shed 0 bases, with 12 bases lying between them. The germline gives CDR1 MDHEN, CDR2 SYDVKM. The CDR3 loop spans 15 amino acids.

The rearrangement uses TRBV19 and TRBJ1-2; 8 bases are shared with TRBD1. The junction had 8 bases not matched to a gene; V was cut back by 2 bases and J by 6 bases. Germline V gene sequence: CDR1 LNHDA, CDR2 SQIVND (reference sequence). This CDR3 spans 15 amino acids. CDR3 in amino acids: CASSIILQGADGYTF. The CDR3 nucleotides are TGTGCCAGTAGTATAATTCTCCAGGGGGCGGATGGCTACACCTTC.

The table lists this clone with a few counts. This sequence joins TRBV2 and TRBJ1-4; maybe TRBD1 (5 bases). This CDR3 comprises 13 residues. Trimming removed 4 bases from V and 7 bases from J, with 10 bases in between. Per germline, CDR1 SNHLY and CDR2 FYNNEI. The CDR3 is CASSGGRGEKLFF. In DNA form, the CDR3 reads TGTGCCAGCAGTGGAGGGAGGGGTGAAAAACTGTTTTTT.

The rearrangement joins TRBV28 to TRBJ2-7; 10 bases are shared with TRBD1. CDR1 is MDHEN and CDR2 is SYDVKM in the germline V gene. There are 14 residues in the CDR3. The J segment lost 6 bases and the V segment lost 5 bases, leaving 7 bases of the junction unmatched. The chain's CDR3 is CASSRTGGSLEQYF. DNA of the CDR3: TGTGCCAGCAGTCGGACAGGGGGGAGCCTCGAGCAGTACTTC.

The genes are TRBV4-1 and TRBJ2-7; maybe TRBD2 (6 bases). Trimming stripped 0 bases from V and 7 bases from J, with 16 bases between. The CDR3 covers 15 residues. CDR1 is MGHRA and CDR2 is YSYEKL in the germline V gene. The CDR3 protein is CASSQDLAGRDEQYF. The CDR3 DNA is TGCGCCAGCAGCCAAGATCTAGCCGGGCGGGATGAGCAGTACTTC.

V and J are TRBV19 and TRBJ1-5, with D possibly matching TRBD1 (5 bases). CDR3 size: 14 residues. From germline, CDR1 is LNHDA and CDR2 SQIVND (reference sequence). Trimming cost V 3 bases and J 2 bases, with 8 bases left between them. The CDR3 sequence is CASSMSGGNQPQHF. The CDR3 DNA sequence: TGTGCCAGTAGTATGTCGGGGGGCAATCAGCCCCAGCATTTT.

The chain recombines TRBV18 with TRBJ2-1, with D possibly being TRBD1 (6 bases). Per germline, CDR1 KGHSH and CDR2 LQKENI. CDR3 size: 15 residues. V dropped 2 bases and J dropped 2 bases, with 10 bases sitting between them. The CDR3 is CASSPVQGPYNEQFF. CDR3 in DNA: TGTGCCAGCTCACCAGTACAGGGCCCCTACAATGAGCAGTTCTTC.

This sequence joins TRBV28 and TRBJ1-5, with D possibly TRBD1 on 5 matching bases. Trimming removed 3 bases at V and 3 bases at J, with 15 bases between. CDR3 length: 16 residues. Germline CDR1 MDHEN, CDR2 SYDVKM. The CDR3 DNA is TGTGCCAGCAGTTTTTTAGGGGTGAAGGACAATCAGCCCCAGCATTTT. Protein: CASSFLGVKDNQPQHF.

J is TRBJ2-7 and V is TRBV19; D uncertain. Deletions cut 4 bases from V and 4 bases from J, with 8 bases between. Germline CDR1 reads LNHDA; CDR2 reads SQIVND (reference sequence). The CDR3 has 12 amino acids. CDR3: CASSTVPYEQYF. As DNA, the CDR3 is TGTGCCAGTAGTACCGTTCCTTACGAGCAGTACTTC.

The V gene is TRBV10-3, the J gene TRBJ1-2, with TRBD1 matching 9 bases. Germline V lookup: CDR1 ENHRY, CDR2 SYGVKD. The J segment lost 3 bases and the V segment lost 6 bases, leaving 2 bases of the junction unmatched. The CDR3 extends over 13 amino acids. The CDR3 reads CAISRTGDYGYTF. The CDR3 nucleotides are TGTGCCATCAGCCGGACAGGGGACTATGGCTACACCTTC.

The CDR3 region has the DNA TGCGCCAGCAGCCAAGATGCGGGGACAGGGCGATATTTT. It encodes CASSQDAGTGRYF. The genes are TRBV4-1 and TRBJ2-3, with 9 bases matching TRBD1. The length of the CDR3 is 13 residues. V shed 0 bases, J shed 15 bases, and the junction held 7 bases outside the gene matches. The V gene's germline CDR1 is MGHRA and CDR2 YSYEKL.

The rearrangement joins TRBV4-2 to TRBJ1-6; D ambiguous. Germline V gene sequence: CDR1 LGHNA, CDR2 YNFKEQ. CDR3 length: 16 amino acids. V was trimmed by 4 bases and J by 6 bases, leaving 16 bases between them. CDR3 residues: CASSRDPGIVNSPLHF. Written as DNA, the CDR3 is TGTGCCAGCAGCCGAGACCCAGGAATAGTTAATTCACCCCTCCACTTT.

The chain couples TRBV6-1 to TRBJ1-6; 10 nucleotides line up with TRBD1. Germline V gene sequence: CDR1 MNHNS, CDR2 SASEGT. The CDR3 length is 17 residues. The ends lost 2 bases at V and 7 bases at J; junction bases unmatched: 8. The CDR3 DNA is TGTGCCAGCAGTGAAACCGGGACAGGGGAGGGAAATTCACCCCTCCACTTT. It specifies CASSETGTGEGNSPLHF.

This clone was seen only once. The same CDR3 can be traced to other DNA sequences in this sample. The CDR3 spells CASSPGLRETQYF. The CDR3 nucleotides are TGTGCCAGTAGCCCGGGACTAAGAGAGACCCAGTACTTC. The chain carries TRBV19 and TRBJ2-5, with 7 bases lining up with TRBD2. There are 13 residues in the CDR3. Germline CDR1 LNHDA, CDR2 SQIVND (reference sequence). V gave up 6 bases and J gave up 4 bases; unmatched junction bases: 5.

The chain recombines TRBV7-3 with TRBJ1-1; D not resolved. Deletions cut 2 bases from V and 6 bases from J, with 10 bases between. The CDR3 totals 13 residues. Germline CDR1 and CDR2: SGHTA and FQGTGA. CDR3 DNA: TGTGCCAGCAGCTTATCTTTGAGGTCTGAAGCTTTCTTT. This gives the protein CASSLSLRSEAFF.

This chain connects TRBV2 to TRBJ2-7; 11 positions agree with TRBD1. V shed 6 bases and J 4 bases; nucleotides not matched to a gene: 8. Germline CDR1 and CDR2: SNHLY and FYNNEI. The CDR3 is 15 amino acids. CDR3 protein: CASRPSGQGAYEQYF. The CDR3 DNA sequence: TGTGCCAGCAGGCCGTCCGGACAGGGGGCTTACGAGCAGTACTTC.

The V and J genes are TRBV4-2 and TRBJ2-1; 10 bases fit TRBD1. CDR1 and CDR2 (germline): LGHNA, YNFKEQ. CDR3 length: 16 amino acids. V was pared by 0 bases and J by 7 bases, with 6 bases of the junction left unmatched. The CDR3 DNA sequence: TGTGCCAGCAGCCAAGATGGGACAGGGGTCGTAAATGAGCAGTTCTTC. Translation gives CASSQDGTGVVNEQFF.

The V and J genes are TRBV3-1 (or the pseudogene TRBV3-2) and TRBJ2-3; 8 nucleotides match TRBD2. Trimming took 4 bases from V and 5 from J; bases not matched to a gene: 5. The V gene's germline CDR1 is LGHDT and CDR2 YNNKEL (reference sequence). The CDR3 length is 14 residues. The CDR3 loop is CASSPLAGGDTQYF. CDR3 sequence (DNA): TGTGCCAGCAGCCCCCTTGCGGGGGGAGATACGCAGTATTTT.

This chain connects TRBV5-1 to TRBJ1-3; D is possibly TRBD1 (5 bases). Germline-derived CDR1 and CDR2 are SGHRS and YFSETQ. The CDR3 is 14 amino acids. V was trimmed by 0 bases and J by 1 base, leaving 5 bases between them. The CDR3 here is CASSLGQSGNTIYF. The CDR3 coding sequence is TGCGCCAGCAGCTTGGGACAGTCTGGAAACACCATATATTTT.

This clone was observed once. This rearrangement joins TRBV9 to TRBJ1-6; 7 positions agree with TRBD1. The germline V gene encodes CDR1 SGDLS and CDR2 YYNGEE. V shed 4 bases, J shed 10 bases, and the junction held 11 bases outside the gene matches. This CDR3 is 15 amino acids long. The CDR3 sequence is CASSTRQGKDSPLHF. Here the CDR3 DNA reads TGTGCCAGCAGCACCCGACAGGGTAAAGACTCACCCCTCCACTTT.